These 26 T cell receptor beta chains were all obtained from the same sample, sequenced in a study of cytomegalovirus exposure and HLA in healthy donors. Primers for the PCR totalled 60 Vbeta and 13 Jbeta. Generated by immunoSEQ multiplex PCR, the TCRdb table keeps only in-frame clones and is missing some. The sample contains about 160,000 clones, about 85% of which appear only once. The specimen sequenced was PBMCs. All receptors come from a man aged 18 to 30 in good health and CMV-seronegative.

This chain uses TRBV7-2 with TRBJ2-7, with 12 bases aligning to TRBD1. The CDR3 consists of 17 residues. Germline trimming cut 5 bases from V and 1 base from J; bases unmatched to any gene: 9. Germline loops: CDR1 SGHTA, CDR2 FQGNSA. The CDR3 DNA is TGTGCCAGCAGCGCGCCCGGGACAGGGGGCGTTTCCTACGAGCAGTACTTC. It encodes CASSAPGTGGVSYEQYF. Combining the CDR3 with reference TRBV7-2 and TRBJ2-7 gives the whole variable domain GAGVSQSPSNKVTEKGKDVELRCDPISGHTALYWYRQSLGQGLEFLIYFQGNSAPDKSGLPSDRFSAERTGGSVSTLTIQRTQQEDSAVYLCASSAPGTGGVSYEQYFGPGTRLTVT.

This clone has a single count. DNA for the CDR3: TGTGCCAGCAGCATCAACAGCGGACAGGGAAACTACGAGCAGTACTTC. Amino acids: CASSINSGQGNYEQYF. This chain links TRBV21-1 with TRBJ2-7; the table gives TRBD1 as D, unverified against the DNA. TRBV21-1 is a recognized pseudogene. The CDR3 is 16 residues long.

In this sample, this clone turned up once. This chain uses TRBV5-4 with TRBJ2-7; 14 bases are a match to TRBD2. With V trimmed by 7 bases and J by 6 bases, 3 bases remained unmatched. In germline, CDR1 is SGHNT, CDR2 YYREEE (reference sequence). The length of the CDR3 is 13 residues. The CDR3 DNA reads as TGTGCCAGCCGGGGACTAGCGGGAGTCGAGCAGTACTTC. Its translation is CASRGLAGVEQYF.

This sequence joins TRBV28 and TRBJ1-1; 8 positions match TRBD1. Trimming removed 3 bases from V and 1 base from J; junction bases left unmatched: 7. The length of the CDR3 is 16 residues. From germline, CDR1 is MDHEN and CDR2 SYDVKM. The CDR3 protein is CASSFPRTGKNTEAFF. The CDR3 nucleotides read TGTGCCAGCAGTTTCCCCAGGACAGGGAAGAACACTGAAGCTTTCTTT.

The CDR3 region is CASRCDTGNCSGANVLTF. DNA for the CDR3: TGTGCCAGCAGATGCGACACGGGGAACTGCTCTGGGGCCAACGTCCTGACTTTC. The chain couples TRBV5-6 to TRBJ2-6; a weak D match, TRBD2 (5 bases). Deletions cut 5 bases from V and 0 bases from J, with 18 bases between. Per the germline V gene, CDR1 is SGHDT and CDR2 is YYEEEE. The CDR3 runs 18 residues.

The chain recombines TRBV5-1 with TRBJ2-7; D may be TRBD2 (5 bases). Trimming took 0 bases from V and 7 from J, leaving 11 bases between them. From germline, CDR1 is SGHRS and CDR2 YFSETQ. This CDR3 contains 13 residues. The CDR3 DNA is TGCGCCAGCAGCTTGGGGGAGTACCGGGAGCAGTACTTC. Translation: CASSLGEYREQYF.

This chain links TRBV21-1 with TRBJ1-6. TRBV21-1 corresponds to a pseudogene. The CDR3 loop spans 12 amino acids. The CDR3 region is CASSGPRRPLHF. In DNA, the CDR3 is TGTGCCAGCAGCGGACCGAGGAGGCCCCTCCACTTT.

The chain employs TRBV5-6 and TRBJ1-2, with 9 bases identical to TRBD1. The CDR3 covers 14 residues. The ends lost 2 bases at V and 7 bases at J; junction bases unmatched: 6. CDR1 and CDR2 from the germline V gene are SGHDT and YYEEEE. DNA for the CDR3: TGTGCCAGCAGCTTTGACAGGGGGACCGCTGGCTACACCTTC. This encodes CASSFDRGTAGYTF.

This rearrangement joins TRBV5-1 to TRBJ2-7; 9 nucleotides agree with TRBD1. V lost 2 bases to trimming and J lost 2 bases; unmatched junction nucleotides: 2. The germline V gene encodes CDR1 SGHRS and CDR2 YFSETQ. The CDR3 contains 14 residues. The CDR3: CASSLQGATYEQYF. The CDR3 nucleotides are TGCGCCAGCAGCTTACAGGGGGCGACCTACGAGCAGTACTTC. Using reference TRBV5-1 and TRBJ2-7 for the parts outside the CDR3, the full variable domain is KAGVTQTPRYLIKTRGQQVTLSCSPISGHRSVSWYQQTPGQGLQFLFEYFSETQRNKGNFPGRFSGRQFSNSRSEMNVSTLELGDSALYLCASSLQGATYEQYFGPGTRLTVT.

The J gene is TRBJ2-2, the V gene TRBV7-2; D is unresolved. Trimming shortened V by 3 bases and J by 4 bases, and 6 bases separated the two germline ends. This CDR3 spans 13 amino acids. The germline CDR1 and CDR2 sequences are SGHTA and FQGNSA. CDR3 sequence: CASSFSPTGELFF. The DNA of the CDR3 is TGTGCCAGCAGCTTTAGCCCCACCGGGGAGCTGTTTTTT.

The chain has TRBV2 and TRBJ1-2; D might be TRBD1 (6 bases). This CDR3 has 14 residues. V was clipped by 4 bases and J by 6 bases, with 15 bases between them. The V gene's germline CDR1 is SNHLY and CDR2 FYNNEI. This chain's CDR3 is CASSAEQGIDGYTF. The DNA of the CDR3 is TGTGCCAGCAGTGCCGAACAGGGTATAGATGGCTACACCTTC.

The J gene is TRBJ2-3, the V gene TRBV19; 16 nucleotides match TRBD2. Germline V gene sequence: CDR1 LNHDA, CDR2 SQIVND (reference sequence). The CDR3 runs 15 residues. Unmatched junction bases numbered 3, after V lost 7 bases and J lost 5 bases. The CDR3 nucleotides read TGTGCCAGTATCGGGACTAGCGGGGGGGTAGATACGCAGTATTTT. Its protein is CASIGTSGGVDTQYF. Filled out from reference TRBV19 and TRBJ2-3, the complete variable domain reads DGGITQSPKYLFRKEGQNVTLSCEQNLNHDAMYWYRQDPGQGLRLIYYSQIVNDFQKGDIAEGYSVSREKKESFPLTVTSAQKNPTAFYLCASIGTSGGVDTQYFGPGTRLTVL.

The rearrangement uses TRBV5-1 and TRBJ2-5; D is perhaps TRBD1 (7 bases). V lost 4 bases and J 5 bases, leaving 9 bases between the germline ends. In germline, CDR1 is SGHRS, CDR2 YFSETQ. The CDR3 sequence is 12 residues long. The CDR3: CASSPGGETQYF. DNA of the CDR3: TGCGCCAGCAGCCCAGGGGGGGAGACCCAGTACTTC.

V gene TRBV9 combines with J gene TRBJ2-5, with 10 bases that match TRBD2. There are 15 residues in the CDR3. Germline V CDR1 and CDR2: SGDLS, YYNGEE. The trim removed 3 bases at V and 4 bases at J, leaving 6 bases unmatched. CDR3 nucleotides: TGTGCCAGCAGCGAGGGAGCGGGGGGGCGAGAGACCCAGTACTTC. This translates into CASSEGAGGRETQYF. Variable domain in full (rest from reference TRBV9 and TRBJ2-5): DSGVTQTPKHLITATGQRVTLRCSPRSGDLSVYWYQQSLDQGLQFLIQYYNGEERAKGNILERFSAQQFPDLHSELNLSSLELGDSALYFCASSEGAGGRETQYFGPGTRLLVL.

The chain uses TRBV18 and TRBJ2-5, with D perhaps TRBD2 (5 bases). V was clipped by 8 bases and J by 2 bases, with 12 bases between them. Per the germline V gene, CDR1 is KGHSH and CDR2 is LQKENI. The CDR3 has 13 residues. The DNA for the CDR3 is TGTGCCAGCCTAGGGAGTCTTCAAGAGACCCAGTACTTC. Translating gives CASLGSLQETQYF.

This sequence joins TRBV6-5 and TRBJ2-1; D ambiguous. Germline-derived CDR1 and CDR2 are MNHEY and SVGAGI. The ends were cut back, 0 bases at V and 3 bases at J, with 9 bases in the middle. CDR3 length equals 15 residues. The CDR3, as DNA: TGTGCCAGCAGTTACTCGGTGGGCCTCTACAATGAGCAGTTCTTC. Its translation is CASSYSVGLYNEQFF.

The genes are TRBV6-5 and TRBJ2-3; 11 bases line up with TRBD2. Germline trimming cut 5 bases from V and 4 bases from J; bases unmatched to any gene: 5. Germline CDR1 and CDR2: MNHEY and SVGAGI. The CDR3 has 15 amino acids. CDR3 bases: TGTGCCAGCAGTCTACTAGCGGGAGCCCCAGATACGCAGTATTTT. Translation: CASSLLAGAPDTQYF.

The chain uses TRBV30 and TRBJ1-6, with D possibly being TRBD1 (5 bases). Germline lookup yields CDR1 GTSNPN and CDR2 SVGIG (reference sequence). CDR3 size: 13 residues. CDR3: CAHGGNGNSPLHF. The CDR3 DNA sequence: TGTGCACATGGGGGGAATGGAAATTCACCCCTCCACTTT.

The chain joins TRBV6-5 to TRBJ1-3; unclear D gene. This CDR3 is 15 amino acids long. Per the germline V gene, CDR1 is MNHEY and CDR2 is SVGAGI. V was shortened by 8 bases and J by 4 bases, with 18 bases between the two germline ends. CDR3 sequence reads: CASVDHEGGGNTIYF. In nucleotides, the CDR3 is TGTGCCAGCGTGGACCATGAGGGAGGAGGAAACACCATATATTTT.

The chain couples TRBV7-9 to TRBJ2-2; TRBD1 matches at 11 bases. The CDR3 is made up of 15 amino acids. V was pared by 6 bases and J by 3 bases, with 3 bases of the junction left unmatched. Germline V gene sequence: CDR1 SEHNR, CDR2 FQNEAQ (reference sequence). As DNA, the CDR3 is TGTGCCAGCAGAGGACAGGGGGCTCACACCGGGGAGCTGTTTTTT. Protein: CASRGQGAHTGELFF.

Turning to this clone: Other DNA sequences from this sample encode an identical CDR3 as well. The chain joins TRBV2 to TRBJ2-1; TRBD1 aligns across 8 bases. From germline, CDR1 is SNHLY and CDR2 FYNNEI. Germline trimming cut 1 base from V and 0 bases from J; bases unmatched to any gene: 2. This CDR3 spans 16 amino acids. The DNA of the CDR3 is TGTGCCAGCAGTGAAGGGACAGGGAACTCCTACAATGAGCAGTTCTTC. Protein: CASSEGTGNSYNEQFF.

This chain links TRBV6-1 with TRBJ2-5; 8 bases agree with TRBD2. The J segment lost 5 bases and the V segment lost 4 bases, leaving 9 bases of the junction unmatched. The germline V gene encodes CDR1 MNHNS and CDR2 SASEGT. This CDR3 is 15 amino acids long. This CDR3 is CASSGTGGLGETQYF. As DNA, the CDR3 is TGTGCCAGCAGTGGTACGGGGGGGCTGGGGGAGACCCAGTACTTC.

The V gene is TRBV13, the J gene TRBJ1-2, with 8 bases lining up with TRBD1. V gave up 5 bases and J gave up 0 bases; unmatched junction bases: 14. This CDR3 comprises 18 residues. Per germline, CDR1 PRHDT and CDR2 FYEKMQ (reference sequence). CDR3: CASSLQEDRDLANYGYTF. CDR3 nucleotides: TGTGCCAGCAGCCTCCAAGAGGACAGGGACCTCGCTAACTATGGCTACACCTTC. Full variable domain (remainder filled in from reference TRBV13 and TRBJ1-2): AAGVIQSPRHLIKEKRETATLKCYPIPRHDTVYWYQQGPGQDPQFLISFYEKMQSDKGSIPDRFSAQQFSDYHSELNMSSLELGDSALYFCASSLQEDRDLANYGYTFGSGTRLTVV.

V and J are TRBV6-5 and TRBJ1-1, with D perhaps TRBD1 (5 bases). In germline, CDR1 is MNHEY, CDR2 SVGAGI. The CDR3 is 13 amino acids. Trimming shortened V by 6 bases and J by 3 bases, and 11 bases separated the two germline ends. The CDR3 reads CASRGVGDTEAFF. CDR3 bases: TGTGCCAGCAGAGGGGTTGGAGACACTGAAGCTTTCTTT.

This clone was seen only once. The chain joins TRBV23-1 to TRBJ2-3; unclear D gene. TRBV23-1 is an open reading frame whose function is uncertain. Between the trimmed V and J ends, which lost 4 bases and 7 bases, there was a span of 12 bases. The length of the CDR3 is 13 residues. The CDR3, as DNA: TGCGCCAGCAGTCGCGGTGTCCGTTATACGCAGTATTTT. Its protein product is CASSRGVRYTQYF.

The genes are TRBV19 and TRBJ2-1; TRBD1 matches at 10 bases. Trimming cost V 7 bases and J 7 bases; bases outside gene matches: 7. This CDR3 is built from 14 residues. Looked up from germline, CDR1 is LNHDA and CDR2 is SQIVND (reference sequence). The CDR3 region has the DNA TGTGCCAGTACCGTGGACAGGGGGTGGAATGAGCAGTTCTTC. Amino acid sequence: CASTVDRGWNEQFF.